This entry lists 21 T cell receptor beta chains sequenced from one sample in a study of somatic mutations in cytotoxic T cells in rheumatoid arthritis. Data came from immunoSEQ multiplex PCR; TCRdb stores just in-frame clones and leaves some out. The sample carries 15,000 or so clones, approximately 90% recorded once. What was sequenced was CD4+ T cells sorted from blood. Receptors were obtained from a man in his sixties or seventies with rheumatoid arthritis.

Written as DNA, the CDR3 is TGTGCCAGCAGCTTAAATGGGGCATTGAACACTGAAGCTTTCTTT. Its translation: CASSLNGALNTEAFF. The chain carries TRBV7-9 and TRBJ1-1; maybe TRBD1 (5 bases). Germline assignment: CDR1 SEHNR and CDR2 FQNEAQ (reference sequence). V was cut by 2 bases and J by 0 bases, with 10 bases left in between. The CDR3 contains 15 residues.

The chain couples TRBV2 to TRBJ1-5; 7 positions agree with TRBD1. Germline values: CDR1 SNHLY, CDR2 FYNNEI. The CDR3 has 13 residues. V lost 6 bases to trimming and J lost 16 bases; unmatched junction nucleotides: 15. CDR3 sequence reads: CASRPPTGPGTHF. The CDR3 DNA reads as TGTGCCAGCAGGCCCCCGACAGGGCCGGGGACCCATTTT.

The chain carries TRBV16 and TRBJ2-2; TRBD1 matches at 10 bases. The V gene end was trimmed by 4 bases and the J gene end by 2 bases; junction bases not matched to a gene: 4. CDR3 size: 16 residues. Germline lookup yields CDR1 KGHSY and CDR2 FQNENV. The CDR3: CASSPETGGNTGELFF. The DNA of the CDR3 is TGTGCCAGCAGCCCGGAGACAGGGGGCAACACCGGGGAGCTGTTTTTT.

The CDR3 region is CASSGTGGGQPQHF. The CDR3 DNA sequence: TGTGCCAGTAGTGGGACAGGGGGCGGTCAGCCCCAGCATTTT. This chain joins TRBV19 and TRBJ1-5, with 12 bases matching TRBD1. This CDR3 has 14 residues. Per the germline V gene, CDR1 is LNHDA and CDR2 is SQIVND (reference sequence). V gave up 5 bases and J gave up 6 bases; unmatched junction bases: 2.

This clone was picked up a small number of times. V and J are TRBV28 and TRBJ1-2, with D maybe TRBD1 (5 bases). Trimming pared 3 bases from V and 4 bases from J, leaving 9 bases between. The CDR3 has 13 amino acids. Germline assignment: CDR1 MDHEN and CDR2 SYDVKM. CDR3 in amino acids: CASSLGQFYGYTF. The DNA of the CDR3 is TGTGCCAGCAGTTTGGGGCAGTTCTATGGCTACACCTTC.

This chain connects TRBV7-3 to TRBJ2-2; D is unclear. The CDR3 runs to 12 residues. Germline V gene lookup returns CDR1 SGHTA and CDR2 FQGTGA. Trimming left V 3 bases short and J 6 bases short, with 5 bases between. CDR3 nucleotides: TGTGCCAGCAGCTTCGCGGCCGGGGAGCTGTTTTTT. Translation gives CASSFAAGELFF.

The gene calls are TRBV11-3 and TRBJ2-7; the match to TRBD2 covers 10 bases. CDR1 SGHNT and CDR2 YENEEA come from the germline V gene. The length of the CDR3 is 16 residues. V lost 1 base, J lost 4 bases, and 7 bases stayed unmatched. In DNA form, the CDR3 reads TGTGCCAGCAGCTTAGTGGCTAGCGGGAGACGGTACGAGCAGTACTTC. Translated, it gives CASSLVASGRRYEQYF.

CDR3 sequence reads: CASRGQVGDYGYTF. The CDR3 DNA reads as TGTGCCAGCAGAGGACAGGTCGGGGACTATGGCTACACCTTC. V and J are TRBV27 and TRBJ1-2; TRBD1 matches at 7 bases. The CDR3 totals 14 residues. Germline assignment: CDR1 MNHEY and CDR2 SMNVEV (reference sequence). V lost 6 bases and J lost 3; bases outside the gene matches: 7.

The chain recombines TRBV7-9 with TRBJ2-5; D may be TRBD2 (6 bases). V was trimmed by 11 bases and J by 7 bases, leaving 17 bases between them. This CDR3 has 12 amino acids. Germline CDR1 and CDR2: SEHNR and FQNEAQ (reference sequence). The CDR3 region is CAGGTGPGTQYF. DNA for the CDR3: TGTGCCGGAGGGACCGGCCCAGGGACCCAGTACTTC.

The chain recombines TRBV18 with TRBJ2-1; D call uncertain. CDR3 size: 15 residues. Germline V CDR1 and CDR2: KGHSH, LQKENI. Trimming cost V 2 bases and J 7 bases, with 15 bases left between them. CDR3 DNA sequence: TGTGCCAGCTCACCAATGAATCCCTCGCGGAATGAGCAGTTCTTC. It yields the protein CASSPMNPSRNEQFF. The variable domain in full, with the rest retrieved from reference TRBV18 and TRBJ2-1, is NAGVMQNPRHLVRRRGQEARLRCSPMKGHSHVYWYRQLPEEGLKFMVYLQKENIIDESGMPKERFSAEFPKEGPSILRIQQVVRGDSAAYFCASSPMNPSRNEQFFGPGTRLTVL.

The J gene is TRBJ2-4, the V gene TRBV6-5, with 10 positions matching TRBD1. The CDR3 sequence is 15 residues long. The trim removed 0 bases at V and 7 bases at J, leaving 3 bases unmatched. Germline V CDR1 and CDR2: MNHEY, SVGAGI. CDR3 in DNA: TGTGCCAGCAGTTACTCGGGACAGGGGTTGAACATTCAGTACTTC. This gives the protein CASSYSGQGLNIQYF.

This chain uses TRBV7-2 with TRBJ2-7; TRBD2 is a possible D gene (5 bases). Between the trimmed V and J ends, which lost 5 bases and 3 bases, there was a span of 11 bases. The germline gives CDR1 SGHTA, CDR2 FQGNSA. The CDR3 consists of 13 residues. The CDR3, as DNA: TGTGCCAGCAGCCTCGGACTTTTCTACGAGCAGTACTTC. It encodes CASSLGLFYEQYF.

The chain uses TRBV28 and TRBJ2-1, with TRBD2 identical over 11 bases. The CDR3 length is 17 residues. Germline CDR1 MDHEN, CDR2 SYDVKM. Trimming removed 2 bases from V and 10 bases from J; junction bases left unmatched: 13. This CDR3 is CASSLISLAGGRWEQFF. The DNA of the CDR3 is TGTGCCAGCAGTTTAATTTCCCTAGCGGGAGGACGTTGGGAGCAGTTCTTC.

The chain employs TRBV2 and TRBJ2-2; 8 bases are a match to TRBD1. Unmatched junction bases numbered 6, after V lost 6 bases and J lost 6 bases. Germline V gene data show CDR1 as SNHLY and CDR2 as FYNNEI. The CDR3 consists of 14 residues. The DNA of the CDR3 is TGTGCCAGCAGGGGGGACAGGTTGGCCGGGGAGCTGTTTTTT. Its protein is CASRGDRLAGELFF. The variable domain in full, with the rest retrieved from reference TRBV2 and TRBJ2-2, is EPEVTQTPSHQVTQMGQEVILRCVPISNHLYFYWYRQILGQKVEFLVSFYNNEISEKSEIFDDQFSVERPDGSNFTLKIRSTKLEDSAMYFCASRGDRLAGELFFGEGSRLTVL.

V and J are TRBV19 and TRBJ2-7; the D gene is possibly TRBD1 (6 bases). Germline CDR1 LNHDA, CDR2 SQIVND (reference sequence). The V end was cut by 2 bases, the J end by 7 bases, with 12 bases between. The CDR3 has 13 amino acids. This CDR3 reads CASSIQGYGEQYF. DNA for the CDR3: TGTGCCAGTAGTATACAGGGGTACGGGGAGCAGTACTTC.

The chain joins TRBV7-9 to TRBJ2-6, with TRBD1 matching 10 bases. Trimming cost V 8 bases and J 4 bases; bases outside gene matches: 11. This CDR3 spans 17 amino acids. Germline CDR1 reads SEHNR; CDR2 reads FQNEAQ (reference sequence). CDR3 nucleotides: TGTGCCAGCGGATCGGGACAGGGGTCCCCCGGGGCCAACGTCCTGACTTTC. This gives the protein CASGSGQGSPGANVLTF. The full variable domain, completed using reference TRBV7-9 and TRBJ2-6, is DTGVSQNPRHKITKRGQNVTFRCDPISEHNRLYWYRQTLGQGPEFLTYFQNEAQLEKSRLLSDRFSAERPKGSFSTLEIQRTEQGDSAMYLCASGSGQGSPGANVLTFGAGSRLTVL.

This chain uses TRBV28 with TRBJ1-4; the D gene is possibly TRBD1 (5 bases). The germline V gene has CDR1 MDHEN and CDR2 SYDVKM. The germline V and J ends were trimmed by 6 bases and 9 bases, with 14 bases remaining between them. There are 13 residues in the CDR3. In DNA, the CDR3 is TGTGCCAGCAGGACGGGGGTGGGAAAAAAACTGTTTTTT. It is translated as CASRTGVGKKLFF.

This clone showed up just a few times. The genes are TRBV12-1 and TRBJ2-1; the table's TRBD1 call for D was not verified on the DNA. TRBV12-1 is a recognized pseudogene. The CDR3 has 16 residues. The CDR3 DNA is TGTGCCAGCAGCAGACAGGGAGGCATGGATTGGGATGAGCAGTTCTTC. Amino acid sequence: CASSRQGGMDWDEQFF.

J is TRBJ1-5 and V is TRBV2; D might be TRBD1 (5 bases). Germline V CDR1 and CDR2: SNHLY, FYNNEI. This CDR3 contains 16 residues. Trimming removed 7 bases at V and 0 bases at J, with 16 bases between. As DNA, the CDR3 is TGTGCCAGCAACCCCGACAGCCCGTATAGCAATCAGCCCCAGCATTTT. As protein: CASNPDSPYSNQPQHF.

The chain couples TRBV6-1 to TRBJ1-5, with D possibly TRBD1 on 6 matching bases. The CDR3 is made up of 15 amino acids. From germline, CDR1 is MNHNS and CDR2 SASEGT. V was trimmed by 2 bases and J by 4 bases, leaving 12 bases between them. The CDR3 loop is CASSERGIGNQPQHF. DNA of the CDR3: TGTGCCAGCAGTGAAAGGGGGATTGGGAATCAGCCCCAGCATTTT.

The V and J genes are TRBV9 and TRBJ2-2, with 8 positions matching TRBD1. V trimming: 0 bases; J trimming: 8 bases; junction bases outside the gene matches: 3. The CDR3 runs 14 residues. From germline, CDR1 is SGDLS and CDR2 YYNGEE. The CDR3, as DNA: TGTGCCAGCAGCGTAGCGGGACAGGCGGGGGAGCTGTTTTTT. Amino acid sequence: CASSVAGQAGELFF.